The source of this TCR beta chain is a study of T cell repertoires in cytomegalovirus infection. The wider study: HLA-B-restricted CMV epitopes that are well studied were used alongside recently identified HLA-C-restricted ones. Based on public TCR beta signatures, there were indications of CMV infection and of a matching HLA type.

A single record per CDR3 protein comes from TCRdb applying MiXCR to the reads. The data contain hundreds of thousands of distinct CDR3 sequences, around a third of them singletons. In its sample, this clonotype was seen a few times. Its specificity is not known. Trimming pared 3 bases from V and 5 bases from J, leaving 11 bases between. This CDR3 contains 13 residues. Germline V gene sequence: CDR1 LNHDA, CDR2 SQIVND (reference sequence). The sequences come from cultured PBMCs, collected from culture after CMV antigen stimulation. The chain recombines TRBV19 with TRBJ2-7, with D possibly TRBD2 on 5 matching bases. This sequence originates from a human donor in good health (CMV status not recorded). Some clones in this sample may be carry-over from other donors' samples. This CDR3 reads CASSMTPGNEQYF. DNA for the CDR3: TGTGCCAGTAGTATGACCCCGGGGAACGAGCAGTACTTC.